This T cell receptor beta chain was captured in a study of T cell responses to AZD1222 COVID-19 vaccine. General observations from the study: Spike was spanned by vaccine-associated CD4 TCRs, with dominance at 160-218 and 743-854. Of spike-specific TCRs, nearly half reportedly target regions left unmutated in variants.

Germline V gene sequence: CDR1 MDHEN, CDR2 SYDVKM. Deletions cut 4 bases from V and 7 bases from J, with 14 bases between. The CDR3 is 14 amino acids. As for this clone: Its matching antigen is unknown.

This table comes from immunoSEQ multiplex PCR, and its TCRdb copy is limited to in-frame clones, with some not included. The table includes 100,000 to 150,000 clones, around 91% detected once. This sequence was found in an adult in good health. The rearrangement links TRBV28 to TRBJ1-5; no clear D. The sequencing here drew on peripheral blood, taken on day 0 of MenACWY control vaccination. This CDR3 reads CASSYTPPGQPQHF. In DNA form, the CDR3 reads TGTGCCAGCAGTTACACCCCACCGGGGCAGCCCCAGCATTTT.